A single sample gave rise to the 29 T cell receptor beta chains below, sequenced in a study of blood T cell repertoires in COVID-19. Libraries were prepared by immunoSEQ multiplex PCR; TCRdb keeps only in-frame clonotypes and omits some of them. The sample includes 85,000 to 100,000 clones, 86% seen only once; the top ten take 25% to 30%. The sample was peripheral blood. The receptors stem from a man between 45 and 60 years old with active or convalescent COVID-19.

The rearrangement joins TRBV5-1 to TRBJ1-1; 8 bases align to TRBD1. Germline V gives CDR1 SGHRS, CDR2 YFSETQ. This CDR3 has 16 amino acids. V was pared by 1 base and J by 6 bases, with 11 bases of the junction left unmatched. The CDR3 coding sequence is TGCGCCAGCAGCTTGACACCCCAGGGGGCTGGCTCTGAAGCTTTCTTT. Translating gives CASSLTPQGAGSEAFF.

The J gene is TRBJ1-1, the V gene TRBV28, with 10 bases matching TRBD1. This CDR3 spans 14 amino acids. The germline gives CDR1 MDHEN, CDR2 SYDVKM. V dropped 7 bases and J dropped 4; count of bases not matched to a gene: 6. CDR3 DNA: TGTGCCAGCAACGACAGGGGGCGTGGCACTGAAGCTTTCTTT. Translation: CASNDRGRGTEAFF.

CDR3 sequence: CASSERGRVTDTQYF. The CDR3, as DNA: TGTGCCAGCAGTGAACGCGGGAGGGTCACAGATACGCAGTATTTT. This chain connects TRBV25-1 to TRBJ2-3, with TRBD2 matching 9 bases. After removal of 2 bases from V and 2 bases from J, the junction contained 2 bases not matched to a gene. CDR3 length: 15 residues. Germline assignment: CDR1 MGHDK and CDR2 SYGVNS.

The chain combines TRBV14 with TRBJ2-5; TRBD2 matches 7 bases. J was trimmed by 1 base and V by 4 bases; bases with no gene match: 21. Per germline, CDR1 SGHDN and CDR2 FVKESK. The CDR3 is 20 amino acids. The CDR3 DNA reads TGTGCCAGCAGCCGCCTGAGAGGGGTAGCGGGCGTTCGCCCCCAAGAGACCCAGTACTTC. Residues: CASSRLRGVAGVRPQETQYF. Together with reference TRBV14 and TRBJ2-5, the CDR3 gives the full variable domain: EAGVTQFPSHSVIEKGQTVTLRCDPISGHDNLYWYRRVMGKEIKFLLHFVKESKQDESGMPNNRFLAERTGGTYSTLKVQPAELEDSGVYFCASSRLRGVAGVRPQETQYFGPGTRLLVL.

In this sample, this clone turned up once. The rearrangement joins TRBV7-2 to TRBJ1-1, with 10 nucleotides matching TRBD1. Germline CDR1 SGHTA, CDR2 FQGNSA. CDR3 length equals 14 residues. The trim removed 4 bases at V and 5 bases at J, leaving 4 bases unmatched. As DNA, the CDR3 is TGTGCCAGCAGCTACGACAGGGGGCGGACTGAAGCTTTCTTT. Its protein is CASSYDRGRTEAFF.

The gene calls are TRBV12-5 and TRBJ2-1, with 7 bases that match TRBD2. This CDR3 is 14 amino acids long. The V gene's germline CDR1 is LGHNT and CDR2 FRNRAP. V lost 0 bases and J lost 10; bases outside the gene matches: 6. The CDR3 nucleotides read TGTGCTAGTGGTTTGGTAAGCGGGATCCGGGAGCAGTTCTTC. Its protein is CASGLVSGIREQFF.

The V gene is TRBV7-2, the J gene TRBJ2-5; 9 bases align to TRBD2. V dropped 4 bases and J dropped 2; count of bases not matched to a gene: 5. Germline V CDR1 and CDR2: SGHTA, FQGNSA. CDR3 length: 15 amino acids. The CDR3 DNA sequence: TGTGCCAGCAGCTCCCTAGCGGGGCGACAAGAGACCCAGTACTTC. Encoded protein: CASSSLAGRQETQYF.

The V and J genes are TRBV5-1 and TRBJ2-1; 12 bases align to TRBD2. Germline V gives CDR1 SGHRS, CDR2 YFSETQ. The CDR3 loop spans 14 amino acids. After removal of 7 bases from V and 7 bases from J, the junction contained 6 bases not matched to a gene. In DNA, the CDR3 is TGCGCCAGCCTCCCTAGCGGGGGGGCGAATGAGCAGTTCTTC. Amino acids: CASLPSGGANEQFF. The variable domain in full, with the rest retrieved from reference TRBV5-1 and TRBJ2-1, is KAGVTQTPRYLIKTRGQQVTLSCSPISGHRSVSWYQQTPGQGLQFLFEYFSETQRNKGNFPGRFSGRQFSNSRSEMNVSTLELGDSALYLCASLPSGGANEQFFGPGTRLTVL.

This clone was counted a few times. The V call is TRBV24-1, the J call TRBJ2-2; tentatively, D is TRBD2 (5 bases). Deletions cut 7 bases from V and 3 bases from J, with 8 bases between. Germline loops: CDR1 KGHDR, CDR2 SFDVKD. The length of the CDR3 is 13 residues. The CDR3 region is CATSGLYTGELFF. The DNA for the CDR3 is TGTGCCACCAGCGGACTGTACACCGGGGAGCTGTTTTTT.

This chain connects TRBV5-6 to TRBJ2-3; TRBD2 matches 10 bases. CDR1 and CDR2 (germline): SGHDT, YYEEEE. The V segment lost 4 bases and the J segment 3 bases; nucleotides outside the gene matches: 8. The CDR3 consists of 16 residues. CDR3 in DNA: TGTGCCAGCAGCGAGTCCCAGCGGGAGGGTACAGATACGCAGTATTTT. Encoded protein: CASSESQREGTDTQYF.

The CDR3 sequence: CASSQDVGGIWNFQYF. CDR3 nucleotides: TGCGCCAGCAGCCAAGATGTGGGAGGAATTTGGAATTTTCAGTACTTC. The chain employs TRBV4-3 and TRBJ2-4, with a weak D call TRBD2 (6 bases). V was shortened by 0 bases and J by 11 bases, with 20 bases between the two germline ends. The CDR3 contains 16 residues. From germline, CDR1 is LGHNA and CDR2 YSLEER.

In nucleotides, the CDR3 is TGTGCCAGCAGTTTGCCGACTAGCGGGACCTACGAGCAGTACTTC. Protein: CASSLPTSGTYEQYF. V usage is TRBV28 and J usage is TRBJ2-7; 11 nucleotides align to TRBD2. Germline V gives CDR1 MDHEN, CDR2 SYDVKM. The CDR3 is 15 residues long. The V gene end was trimmed by 3 bases and the J gene end by 2 bases; junction bases not matched to a gene: 3.

In DNA form, the CDR3 reads TGTGCCAGCAGTCCGCAGGGCGAAAGTGAAAAACTGTTTTTT. This sequence encodes CASSPQGESEKLFF. This chain joins TRBV28 and TRBJ1-4, with D perhaps matching TRBD1 (5 bases). Per the germline V gene, CDR1 is MDHEN and CDR2 is SYDVKM. Trimming took off 5 bases at V and 7 bases at J, with 14 bases between the two ends. CDR3 length equals 14 residues.

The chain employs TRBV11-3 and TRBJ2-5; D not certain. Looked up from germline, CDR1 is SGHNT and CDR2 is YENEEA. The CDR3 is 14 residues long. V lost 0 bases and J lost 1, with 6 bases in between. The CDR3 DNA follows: TGTGCCAGCAGCTTAGATGTCAGCCAAGAGACCCAGTACTTC. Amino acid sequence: CASSLDVSQETQYF. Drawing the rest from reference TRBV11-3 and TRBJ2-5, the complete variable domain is EAGVVQSPRYKIIEKKQPVAFWCNPISGHNTLYWYLQNLGQGPELLIRYENEEAVDDSQLPKDRFSAERLKGVDSTLKIQPAELGDSAVYLCASSLDVSQETQYFGPGTRLLVL.

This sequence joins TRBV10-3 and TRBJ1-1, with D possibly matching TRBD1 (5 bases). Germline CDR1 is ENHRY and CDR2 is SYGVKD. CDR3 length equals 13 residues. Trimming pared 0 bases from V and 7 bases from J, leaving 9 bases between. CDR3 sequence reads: CAISESGRGEAFF. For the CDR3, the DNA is TGTGCCATCAGTGAGTCAGGGAGGGGTGAAGCTTTCTTT.

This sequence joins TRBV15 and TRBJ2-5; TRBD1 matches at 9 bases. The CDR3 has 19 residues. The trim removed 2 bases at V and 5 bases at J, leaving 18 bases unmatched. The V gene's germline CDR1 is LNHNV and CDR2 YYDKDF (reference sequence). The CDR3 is CATSRPYQTGGAVMETQYF. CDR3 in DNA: TGTGCCACCAGCAGACCCTACCAAACAGGGGGCGCGGTGATGGAGACCCAGTACTTC.

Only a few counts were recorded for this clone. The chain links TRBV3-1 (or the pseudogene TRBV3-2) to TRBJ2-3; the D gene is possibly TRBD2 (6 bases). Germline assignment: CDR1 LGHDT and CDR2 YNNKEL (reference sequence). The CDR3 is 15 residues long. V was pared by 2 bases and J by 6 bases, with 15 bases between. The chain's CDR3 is CASSQLRSGSDTQYF. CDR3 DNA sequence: TGTGCCAGCAGCCAACTCCGGAGCGGGTCCGATACGCAGTATTTT.

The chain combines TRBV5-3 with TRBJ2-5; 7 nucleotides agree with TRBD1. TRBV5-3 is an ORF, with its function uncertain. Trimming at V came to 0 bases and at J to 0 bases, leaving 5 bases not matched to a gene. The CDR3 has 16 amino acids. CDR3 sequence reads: CARSLGTGFYQETQYF. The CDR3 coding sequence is TGTGCCAGAAGCTTGGGGACAGGCTTTTACCAAGAGACCCAGTACTTC.

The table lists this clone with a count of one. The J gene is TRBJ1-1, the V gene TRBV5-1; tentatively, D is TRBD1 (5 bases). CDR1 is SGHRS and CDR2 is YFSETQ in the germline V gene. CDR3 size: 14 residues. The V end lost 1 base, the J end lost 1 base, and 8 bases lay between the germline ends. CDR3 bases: TGCGCCAGCAGCTTGCCCGGGGGGAACACTGAAGCTTTCTTT. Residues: CASSLPGGNTEAFF.

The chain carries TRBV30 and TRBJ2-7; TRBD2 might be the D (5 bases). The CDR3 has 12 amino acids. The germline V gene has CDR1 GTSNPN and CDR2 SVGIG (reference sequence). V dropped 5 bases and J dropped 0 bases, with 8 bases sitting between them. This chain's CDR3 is CAWRESSYEQYF. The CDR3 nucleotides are TGTGCCTGGCGGGAAAGCTCCTACGAGCAGTACTTC. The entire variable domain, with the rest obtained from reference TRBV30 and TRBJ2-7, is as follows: SQTIHQWPATLVQPVGSPLSLECTVEGTSNPNLYWYRQAAGRGLQLLFYSVGIGQISSEVPQNLSASRPQDRQFILSSKKLLLSDSGFYLCAWRESSYEQYFGPGTRLTVT.

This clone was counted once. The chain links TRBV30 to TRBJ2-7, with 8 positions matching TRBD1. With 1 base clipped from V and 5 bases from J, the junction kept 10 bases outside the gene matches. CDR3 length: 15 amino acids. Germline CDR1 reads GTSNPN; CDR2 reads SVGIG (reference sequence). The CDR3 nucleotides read TGTGCCTGGAGTGCGTGGGACAGGATAAACGACGAGCAGTACTTC. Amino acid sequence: CAWSAWDRINDEQYF.

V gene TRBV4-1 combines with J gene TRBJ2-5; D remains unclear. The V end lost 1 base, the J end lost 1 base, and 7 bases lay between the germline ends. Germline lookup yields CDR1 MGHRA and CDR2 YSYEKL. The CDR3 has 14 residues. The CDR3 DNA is TGCGCCAGCAGCCAAGGTACAGCCCAAGAGACCCAGTACTTC. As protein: CASSQGTAQETQYF.

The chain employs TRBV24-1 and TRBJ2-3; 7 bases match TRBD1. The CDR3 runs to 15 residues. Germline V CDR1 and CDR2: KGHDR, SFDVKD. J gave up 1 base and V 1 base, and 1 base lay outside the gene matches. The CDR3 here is CATSDLGTGTDTQYF. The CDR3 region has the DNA TGTGCCACCAGTGATTTAGGGACAGGCACAGATACGCAGTATTTT.

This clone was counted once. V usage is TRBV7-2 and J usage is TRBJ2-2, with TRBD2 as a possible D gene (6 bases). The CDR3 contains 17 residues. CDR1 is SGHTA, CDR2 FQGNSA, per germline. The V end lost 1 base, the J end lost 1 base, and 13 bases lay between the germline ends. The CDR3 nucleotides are TGTGCCAGCAGCTTAGAATCGGGGCGGGGGAACACCGGGGAGCTGTTTTTT. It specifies CASSLESGRGNTGELFF.

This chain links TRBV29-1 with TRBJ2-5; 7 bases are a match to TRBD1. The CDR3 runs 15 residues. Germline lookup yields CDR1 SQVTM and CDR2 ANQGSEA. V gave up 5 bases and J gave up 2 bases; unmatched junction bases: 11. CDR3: CSVSLTGQTQETQYF. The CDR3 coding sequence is TGCAGCGTTTCGTTGACAGGGCAGACACAAGAGACCCAGTACTTC. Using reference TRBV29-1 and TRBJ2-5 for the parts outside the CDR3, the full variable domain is SAVISQKPSRDICQRGTSLTIQCQVDSQVTMMFWYRQQPGQSLTLIATANQGSEATYESGFVIDKFPISRPNLTFSTLTVSNMSPEDSSIYLCSVSLTGQTQETQYFGPGTRLLVL.

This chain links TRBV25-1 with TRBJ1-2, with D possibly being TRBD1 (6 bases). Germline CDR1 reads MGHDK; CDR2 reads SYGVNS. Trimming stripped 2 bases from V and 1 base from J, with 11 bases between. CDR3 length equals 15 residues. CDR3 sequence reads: CASSEAGVGNYGYTF. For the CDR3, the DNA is TGTGCCAGCAGTGAAGCAGGGGTGGGTAACTATGGCTACACCTTC.

The CDR3: CASRKRGQETQYF. As DNA, the CDR3 is TGTGCCAGCAGGAAGCGGGGCCAAGAGACCCAGTACTTC. The rearrangement links TRBV2 to TRBJ2-5; 7 bases map to TRBD2. The CDR3 consists of 13 residues. CDR1 is SNHLY, CDR2 FYNNEI, per germline. J lost 1 base, V lost 6 bases, and 2 bases had no gene match. Variable domain in full (rest from reference TRBV2 and TRBJ2-5): EPEVTQTPSHQVTQMGQEVILRCVPISNHLYFYWYRQILGQKVEFLVSFYNNEISEKSEIFDDQFSVERPDGSNFTLKIRSTKLEDSAMYFCASRKRGQETQYFGPGTRLLVL.

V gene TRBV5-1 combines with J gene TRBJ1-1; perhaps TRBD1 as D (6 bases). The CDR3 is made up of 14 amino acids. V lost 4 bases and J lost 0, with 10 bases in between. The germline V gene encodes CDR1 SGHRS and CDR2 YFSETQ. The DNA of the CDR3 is TGCGCCAGCAGCGCAGGACAGATGAACACTGAAGCTTTCTTT. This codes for CASSAGQMNTEAFF.

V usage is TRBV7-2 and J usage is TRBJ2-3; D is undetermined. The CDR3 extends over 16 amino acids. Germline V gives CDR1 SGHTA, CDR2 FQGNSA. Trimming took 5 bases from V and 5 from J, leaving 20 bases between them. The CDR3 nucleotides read TGTGCCAGCAGCGCCAACGTGAGGTTCTCTGGAGATACGCAGTATTTT. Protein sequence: CASSANVRFSGDTQYF.